A single sample is the source of the 10 T cell receptor beta chains below, sequenced in a study of blood T cell repertoires in COVID-19. Method: immunoSEQ multiplex PCR; TCRdb's copy keeps in-frame clones and lacks some. The repertoire holds approximately 150,000 clones, with around 87% as singletons. The source material was peripheral blood. These receptors were obtained from a woman aged 45-60 years with active or convalescent COVID-19.

The chain uses TRBV5-1 and TRBJ1-1; 7 bases match TRBD1. The CDR3 consists of 15 residues. Looked up from germline, CDR1 is SGHRS and CDR2 is YFSETQ. V trimming: 0 bases; J trimming: 4 bases; junction bases outside the gene matches: 6. CDR3 nucleotide sequence: TGCGCCAGCAGCTTGGGCGACAGGGAGATCACTGAAGCTTTCTTT. This encodes CASSLGDREITEAFF. Drawing the rest from reference TRBV5-1 and TRBJ1-1, the complete variable domain is KAGVTQTPRYLIKTRGQQVTLSCSPISGHRSVSWYQQTPGQGLQFLFEYFSETQRNKGNFPGRFSGRQFSNSRSEMNVSTLELGDSALYLCASSLGDREITEAFFGQGTRLTVV.

J is TRBJ2-7 and V is TRBV7-2; 11 bases align to TRBD2. The V gene end was trimmed by 4 bases and the J gene end by 5 bases; junction bases not matched to a gene: 7. The CDR3 is made up of 15 amino acids. Germline assignment: CDR1 SGHTA and CDR2 FQGNSA. In DNA form, the CDR3 reads TGTGCCAGCAGCTCAATAGCGGGGGGGGCCAACGAGCAGTACTTC. It is translated as CASSSIAGGANEQYF.

The V call is TRBV7-2, the J call TRBJ1-1; 7 bases are a match to TRBD1. The CDR3 runs to 13 residues. The V and J ends lost 3 bases and 7 bases, in that order; junction bases with no gene match: 5. Germline V CDR1 and CDR2: SGHTA, FQGNSA. CDR3 amino acids: CASSLVRDSEAFF. As DNA, the CDR3 is TGTGCCAGCAGCTTGGTCCGGGACAGTGAAGCTTTCTTT.

The chain is built from TRBV25-1 and TRBJ1-1; 7 bases are shared with TRBD1. The CDR3 contains 14 residues. The germline CDR1 and CDR2 sequences are MGHDK and SYGVNS. The V gene end was trimmed by 4 bases and the J gene end by 1 base; junction bases not matched to a gene: 3. The CDR3 protein is CASSATGPNTEAFF. CDR3 DNA sequence: TGTGCCAGCAGTGCGACAGGGCCGAACACTGAAGCTTTCTTT.

V is TRBV5-1 and J is TRBJ2-7; D is ambiguous. Trimming pared 1 base from V and 4 bases from J, leaving 6 bases between. The CDR3 covers 12 residues. The germline CDR1 and CDR2 sequences are SGHRS and YFSETQ. The CDR3 reads CASSLYSYEQYF. Here the CDR3 DNA reads TGCGCCAGCAGCTTGTATAGTTACGAGCAGTACTTC.

The chain uses TRBV6-5 and TRBJ1-5; 7 nucleotides line up with TRBD1. CDR1 and CDR2 (germline): MNHEY, SVGAGI. The CDR3 extends over 14 amino acids. Trimming cost V 5 bases and J 2 bases; bases outside gene matches: 3. Written as DNA, the CDR3 is TGTGCCAGCAGTCAGGGGGTGGGCAATCAGCCCCAGCATTTT. It encodes CASSQGVGNQPQHF.

V gene TRBV28 combines with J gene TRBJ1-6; 8 bases line up with TRBD1. There are 17 residues in the CDR3. V shed 4 bases, J shed 0 bases, and the junction held 5 bases outside the gene matches. Germline V gives CDR1 MDHEN, CDR2 SYDVKM. The chain's CDR3 is CASSSQTGGSYNSPLHF. CDR3 nucleotide sequence: TGTGCCAGCAGTTCCCAAACAGGGGGCTCCTATAATTCACCCCTCCACTTT.

V usage is TRBV7-8 and J usage is TRBJ2-1; TRBD2 matches at 9 bases. The CDR3 is 15 amino acids. The germline gives CDR1 SGHVS, CDR2 FQNEAQ. With V trimmed by 4 bases and J by 5 bases, 6 bases remained unmatched. Here the CDR3 reads CASSSRLAENNEQFF. CDR3 DNA: TGTGCCAGCAGCTCCAGACTAGCGGAGAACAATGAGCAGTTCTTC.

The V and J genes are TRBV5-1 and TRBJ2-7; 7 positions match TRBD1. Germline V gene lookup returns CDR1 SGHRS and CDR2 YFSETQ. The junction had 11 bases not matched to a gene; V was cut back by 2 bases and J by 3 bases. CDR3 length: 16 residues. CDR3: CASSFEGNRGGYEQYF. The CDR3 nucleotides read TGCGCCAGCAGCTTCGAGGGGAACAGGGGCGGCTACGAGCAGTACTTC.

The rearrangement joins TRBV19 to TRBJ2-5, with D perhaps TRBD1 (6 bases). The CDR3 is 14 amino acids. Per the germline V gene, CDR1 is LNHDA and CDR2 is SQIVND (reference sequence). V was pared by 4 bases and J by 2 bases, with 11 bases between. CDR3 in DNA: TGTGCCAGTAGTAAAGGGACAATACAAGAGACCCAGTACTTC. It translates to CASSKGTIQETQYF.